This entry lists 12 T cell receptor beta chains sequenced from one sample in a study of cytomegalovirus exposure and HLA in healthy donors. This PCR relied on a set of 60 Vbeta primers and 13 Jbeta primers. The repertoire was sequenced with immunoSEQ multiplex PCR; TCRdb's copy has only in-frame clones and lacks some. The data show about 100,000 clones, 65% to 80% seen once. Specimen: PBMCs. These receptors originate from a middle-aged woman in good health and CMV-seronegative.

The rearrangement links TRBV7-8 to TRBJ2-3; TRBD1 matches at 7 bases. CDR3 size: 16 residues. V trimming: 5 bases; J trimming: 0 bases; junction bases outside the gene matches: 8. The germline CDR1 and CDR2 sequences are SGHVS and FQNEAQ. The CDR3 protein is CASSRSGTASTDTQYF. The CDR3 DNA sequence: TGTGCCAGCAGCCGCTCCGGGACAGCTAGCACAGATACGCAGTATTTT.

This clone was observed a few times. The rearrangement joins TRBV7-8 to TRBJ2-7; D possibly corresponds to TRBD2 (6 bases). V was clipped by 5 bases and J by 0 bases, with 11 bases between them. Germline values: CDR1 SGHVS, CDR2 FQNEAQ. The CDR3 covers 14 residues. The CDR3 is CASSNRGFSYEQYF. DNA for the CDR3: TGTGCCAGCAGCAACCGGGGGTTCTCCTACGAGCAGTACTTC.

The J gene is TRBJ2-5, the V gene TRBV6-5, with 9 bases aligning to TRBD1. V shed 6 bases and J 5 bases; nucleotides not matched to a gene: 10. The CDR3 runs to 15 residues. Germline CDR1 reads MNHEY; CDR2 reads SVGAGI. The CDR3 here is CASSYRQGEWETQYF. DNA for the CDR3: TGTGCCAGCAGCTACCGACAGGGGGAATGGGAGACCCAGTACTTC.

On this clone itself: One junction end disagrees with the germline gene, perhaps due to a read error. This chain joins TRBV7-9 and TRBJ2-3; 8 bases are a match to TRBD2. The germline V gene has CDR1 SEHNR and CDR2 FQNEAQ (reference sequence). This CDR3 is built from 16 residues. CDR3 DNA: TGTTCCAGCAGCTTGACACTAGCGGCTAGCACAGATACGCAGTATTTT. This codes for CSSSLTLAASTDTQYF.

This clone was found a few times. The gene calls are TRBV2 and TRBJ2-2; 8 bases agree with TRBD1. V was clipped by 6 bases and J by 7 bases; unmatched bases: 7. The germline V gene has CDR1 SNHLY and CDR2 FYNNEI. There are 14 residues in the CDR3. The CDR3 sequence is CASSQDRVSGELFF. In nucleotides, the CDR3 is TGTGCCAGCAGCCAGGACAGGGTGAGCGGGGAGCTGTTTTTT.

V usage is TRBV9 and J usage is TRBJ1-5; D ambiguous. The V and J ends lost 7 bases and 4 bases respectively, with 9 bases between them. CDR1 is SGDLS and CDR2 is YYNGEE in the germline V gene. This CDR3 spans 12 amino acids. CDR3 loop: CASHSRNQPQHF. CDR3 nucleotides: TGTGCCAGCCACAGCCGAAATCAGCCCCAGCATTTT.

The rearrangement links TRBV7-9 to TRBJ2-5, with 11 bases that match TRBD1. Trimming took 5 bases from V and 5 from J; bases not matched to a gene: 10. Per the germline V gene, CDR1 is SEHNR and CDR2 is FQNEAQ (reference sequence). The CDR3 runs to 16 residues. In DNA form, the CDR3 reads TGTGCCAGCAGCCTATACCCGGGACAGGGGGTGGAGACCCAGTACTTC. Its protein is CASSLYPGQGVETQYF.

A remark on this clone: A read error may produce the germline difference seen at one junction end. This chain's CDR3 is CASSLSGQGLNLEAFF. CDR3 DNA sequence: TGTGCCAGCAGCTTATCCGGACAGGGCCTCAACCTAGAAGCTTTCTTT. The rearrangement uses TRBV28 and TRBJ1-1; 8 bases map to TRBD1. The CDR3 length is 16 residues. Germline V CDR1 and CDR2: MDHEN, SYDVKM.

For the CDR3, the DNA is TGTGCCAGCAGCTTAGGGGGCCAACCCGAGCAGTACTTC. Translation gives CASSLGGQPEQYF. V and J are TRBV7-2 and TRBJ2-7; TRBD1 is a possible D gene (5 bases). This CDR3 comprises 13 residues. Trimming pared 1 base from V and 6 bases from J, leaving 10 bases between. Germline V gene lookup returns CDR1 SGHTA and CDR2 FQGNSA.

The V gene is TRBV7-9, the J gene TRBJ1-1; 8 bases fit TRBD1. The CDR3 is 15 amino acids. Germline CDR1 and CDR2: SEHNR and FQNEAQ (reference sequence). V shed 3 bases and J 0 bases; nucleotides not matched to a gene: 3. CDR3 bases: TGTGCCAGCAGCTTTCCACAGGGGGTGAACACTGAAGCTTTCTTT. Translation gives CASSFPQGVNTEAFF.

This sequence joins TRBV5-1 and TRBJ2-2; D not resolved. The CDR3 is 15 amino acids. The V and J ends lost 7 bases and 0 bases respectively, with 13 bases between them. CDR1 is SGHRS, CDR2 YFSETQ, per germline. CDR3 region: CASYGQATNTGELFF. The CDR3 coding sequence is TGCGCCAGCTATGGGCAGGCGACGAACACCGGGGAGCTGTTTTTT.

In this sample, this clone turned up a few times. The chain joins TRBV7-9 to TRBJ2-7; D possibly corresponds to TRBD2 (6 bases). The CDR3 loop spans 19 amino acids. The V gene lost 2 bases and the J gene lost 3 bases, with 26 bases spanning the gap. From germline, CDR1 is SEHNR and CDR2 FQNEAQ (reference sequence). In DNA form, the CDR3 reads TGTGCCAGCAGCTTAAGTTTCCGGGAGCCCCCGCTGGTGGGCTACGAGCAGTACTTC. It encodes CASSLSFREPPLVGYEQYF.